The 17 T cell receptor beta chains presented below share a single source sample, sequenced in a study of identifying expanded T cells in peripheral blood. Sequenced by immunoSEQ multiplex PCR; TCRdb stores in-frame clones only, minus some. The top ten hold about 16% of the sample, which has approximately 110,000 clones, about 89% seen once. What was sequenced was blood. The receptors shown here come from a person aged 18-69 years in good health.

The chain employs TRBV7-9 and TRBJ2-7; a possible D gene is TRBD1 (6 bases). The CDR3 is made up of 14 amino acids. Trimming shortened V by 5 bases and J by 1 base, and 12 bases separated the two germline ends. Germline CDR1 and CDR2: SEHNR and FQNEAQ (reference sequence). This chain's CDR3 is CASSPPQGSYEQYF. The CDR3 DNA is TGTGCCAGCAGCCCTCCCCAGGGGTCCTACGAGCAGTACTTC.

The chain links TRBV6-6 to TRBJ1-1, with 9 nucleotides matching TRBD1. Germline-derived CDR1 and CDR2 are MNHNY and SVGAGI (reference sequence). The ends lost 10 bases at V and 3 bases at J; junction bases unmatched: 6. CDR3 length: 13 residues. CDR3 in DNA: TGTGCCACCACGAACAGGGGGCACACTGAAGCTTTCTTT. This translates into CATTNRGHTEAFF.

J is TRBJ2-4 and V is TRBV7-8; D is unclear. With 1 base removed from V and 4 bases from J, the gap between germline ends came to 14 bases. Germline V gene lookup returns CDR1 SGHVS and CDR2 FQNEAQ. The CDR3 sequence is 16 residues long. CDR3 nucleotides: TGTGCCAGCAGCTTAGGCGGTTCTTCGTCGAAAAACATTCAGTACTTC. It specifies CASSLGGSSSKNIQYF.

The genes are TRBV5-1 and TRBJ1-5, with 7 bases lining up with TRBD1. The V gene's germline CDR1 is SGHRS and CDR2 YFSETQ. With V trimmed by 5 bases and J by 2 bases, 4 bases remained unmatched. The CDR3 is made up of 14 amino acids. The CDR3 spells CASSITGGNQPQHF. CDR3 DNA sequence: TGCGCCAGCAGTATCACAGGGGGCAATCAGCCCCAGCATTTT. Based on the CDR3 plus reference TRBV5-1 and TRBJ1-5, the full variable domain is KAGVTQTPRYLIKTRGQQVTLSCSPISGHRSVSWYQQTPGQGLQFLFEYFSETQRNKGNFPGRFSGRQFSNSRSEMNVSTLELGDSALYLCASSITGGNQPQHFGDGTRLSIL.

The chain links TRBV18 to TRBJ2-2; D is undetermined. The CDR3 has 14 amino acids. V dropped 0 bases and J dropped 5 bases, with 7 bases sitting between them. Germline V lookup: CDR1 KGHSH, CDR2 LQKENI. The CDR3 here is CASSPPTLTGELFF. The CDR3 bases are TGTGCCAGCTCACCACCGACCTTAACCGGGGAGCTGTTTTTT.

CDR3 DNA: TGTGCCAGCAGTTACTTCGGGGACACTGAAGCTTTCTTT. It codes for CASSYFGDTEAFF. The chain is built from TRBV6-5 and TRBJ1-1; D not certain. The CDR3 has 13 residues. CDR1 MNHEY and CDR2 SVGAGI come from the germline V gene. The ends were cut back, 1 base at V and 3 bases at J, with 6 bases in the middle.

This clone has more than one count but fewer than ten. V is TRBV7-9 and J is TRBJ1-5; no clear D. Trimming stripped 3 bases from V and 6 bases from J, with 12 bases between. Per the germline V gene, CDR1 is SEHNR and CDR2 is FQNEAQ (reference sequence). This CDR3 contains 14 residues. The CDR3 here is CASSFDAVGQPQHF. CDR3 nucleotides: TGTGCCAGCAGCTTTGACGCGGTGGGTCAGCCCCAGCATTTT.

The V gene is TRBV7-8, the J gene TRBJ1-5; D unresolved. CDR1 is SGHVS, CDR2 FQNEAQ, per germline. Trimming took 4 bases from V and 0 from J, leaving 7 bases between them. The CDR3 extends over 14 amino acids. The CDR3 sequence is CASSSQNSNQPQHF. CDR3 coding DNA: TGTGCCAGCAGCTCACAGAATAGCAATCAGCCCCAGCATTTT.

J is TRBJ2-5 and V is TRBV4-2; D is ambiguous. Deletions cut 5 bases from V and 2 bases from J, with 3 bases between. This CDR3 is 11 amino acids long. The germline V gene has CDR1 LGHNA and CDR2 YNFKEQ. CDR3: CASSLQETQYF. The CDR3 coding sequence is TGTGCCAGCAGCTTACAAGAGACCCAGTACTTC.

CDR3 residues: CASRDGQAAHQPQHF. CDR3 bases: TGTGCCAGCAGAGATGGACAGGCCGCCCATCAGCCCCAGCATTTT. The chain has TRBV6-1 and TRBJ1-5; the match to TRBD1 covers 7 bases. Trimming took 6 bases from V and 5 from J; bases not matched to a gene: 10. The CDR3 has 15 residues. Germline lookup yields CDR1 MNHNS and CDR2 SASEGT.

The V gene is TRBV6-1, the J gene TRBJ2-2, with 7 bases aligning to TRBD2. V was clipped by 5 bases and J by 15 bases; unmatched bases: 18. The CDR3 runs to 15 residues. Per germline, CDR1 MNHNS and CDR2 SASEGT. The CDR3 protein is CASSTDSLRAGRVFF. CDR3 in DNA: TGTGCCAGCAGTACTGACAGTCTTAGGGCGGGGAGGGTGTTTTTT.

The chain combines TRBV28 with TRBJ2-5, with 8 bases fitting TRBD1. Trimming removed 2 bases from V and 1 base from J; junction bases left unmatched: 3. Per the germline V gene, CDR1 is MDHEN and CDR2 is SYDVKM. The CDR3 has 15 amino acids. The CDR3 DNA is TGTGCCAGCAGTTTAGGACAGGGACTCCAAGAGACCCAGTACTTC. The encoded protein is CASSLGQGLQETQYF.

This clone was counted once. V gene TRBV5-1 combines with J gene TRBJ2-1; a weak D match, TRBD1 (6 bases). V was trimmed by 4 bases and J by 8 bases, leaving 16 bases between them. This CDR3 region has 14 residues. In germline, CDR1 is SGHRS, CDR2 YFSETQ. CDR3 DNA: TGCGCCAGCAGCCCTATAGGGGGTGGGGATGAGCAGTTCTTC. Translating gives CASSPIGGGDEQFF.

V gene TRBV6-7 combines with J gene TRBJ1-5; D uncertain. TRBV6-7 is identified as an open reading frame with a role that is uncertain. This CDR3 is 16 amino acids long. The germline V and J ends were trimmed by 5 bases and 0 bases, with 14 bases remaining between them. CDR3 residues: CASSTPVRYSNQPQHF. The CDR3 DNA reads as TGTGCCAGCAGTACCCCAGTCCGGTATAGCAATCAGCCCCAGCATTTT.

The rearrangement joins TRBV19 to TRBJ1-6; the match to TRBD1 covers 8 bases. The CDR3 consists of 15 residues. From germline, CDR1 is LNHDA and CDR2 SQIVND (reference sequence). Trimming cost V 2 bases and J 7 bases; bases outside gene matches: 4. The CDR3 nucleotides read TGTGCCAGTAGTATACAGGGGGCGGGAAATTCACCCCTCCACTTT. Translating it yields CASSIQGAGNSPLHF.

Concerning this clone itself: Sequence at one end of the junction differs from germline and may be a read error. The V and J genes are TRBV7-2 and TRBJ2-7; TRBD1 might be the D (5 bases). From germline, CDR1 is SGHTA and CDR2 FQGNSA. The CDR3 covers 14 residues. This CDR3 is CASKGEWGSDEQYF. The CDR3 DNA sequence: TGTGCCAGCAAAGGAGAATGGGGCTCCGACGAGCAGTACTTC. Full variable domain (remainder filled in from reference TRBV7-2 and TRBJ2-7): GAGVSQSPSNKVTEKGKDVELRCDPISGHTALYWYRQSLGQGLEFLIYFQGNSAPDKSGLPSDRFSAERTGGSVSTLTIQRTQQEDSAVYLCASKGEWGSDEQYFGPGTRLTVT.

This chain links TRBV27 with TRBJ1-4, with TRBD1 matching over 9 bases. Per the germline V gene, CDR1 is MNHEY and CDR2 is SMNVEV (reference sequence). Germline trimming cut 5 bases from V and 0 bases from J; bases unmatched to any gene: 4. The CDR3 is 16 residues long. The CDR3 sequence: CASSLRQGATNEKLFF. The CDR3 DNA reads as TGTGCCAGCAGTCTCCGACAGGGGGCAACTAATGAAAAACTGTTTTTT.